This T cell receptor (beta chain) was recovered during a study of T cells in Graves' hyperthyroidism and ophthalmopathy. About the study: Peripheral blood was collected at initial diagnosis, before any treatment.

The V gene's germline CDR1 is DFQATT and CDR2 SNEGSKA (reference sequence). This CDR3 spans 15 amino acids. V was shortened by 4 bases and J by 1 base, with 14 bases between the two germline ends. Amplification of TCR beta CDR3 regions used RNA as the template. HTBI primers drove first-round RT-PCR of the TCR CDR3. TCRdb re-derived calls from the multiplex PCR reads in MiXCR, one entry per CDR3 protein. The data contain around 500,000 distinct CDR3 sequences, 22% of them singletons. Ophthalmopathy patients showed a Clinical Activity Score of at least 3, NOSPECS grade of at least 4 and duration under 3 months.

This clonotype originated in a woman in her 70s with Graves' ophthalmopathy. Sample: blood. The chain combines TRBV20-1 with TRBJ1-5; D remains ambiguous. The CDR3 loop is CSATRPAGSNQPQHF. The CDR3, as DNA: TGCAGTGCTACTCGGCCTGCTGGGAGCAATCAGCCCCAGCATTTT.